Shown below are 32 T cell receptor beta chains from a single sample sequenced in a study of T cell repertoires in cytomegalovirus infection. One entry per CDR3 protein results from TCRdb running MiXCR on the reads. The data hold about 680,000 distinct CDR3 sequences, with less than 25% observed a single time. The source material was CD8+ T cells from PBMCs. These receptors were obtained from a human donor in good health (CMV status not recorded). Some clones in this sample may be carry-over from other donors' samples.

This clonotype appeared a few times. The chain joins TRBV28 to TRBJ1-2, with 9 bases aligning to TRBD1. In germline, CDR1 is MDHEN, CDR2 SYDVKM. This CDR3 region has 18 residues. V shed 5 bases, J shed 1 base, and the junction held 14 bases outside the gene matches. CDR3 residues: CASSPTLLGTGINYGYTF. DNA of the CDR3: TGTGCCAGCAGTCCAACTCTTCTCGGGACAGGGATTAACTATGGCTACACCTTC.

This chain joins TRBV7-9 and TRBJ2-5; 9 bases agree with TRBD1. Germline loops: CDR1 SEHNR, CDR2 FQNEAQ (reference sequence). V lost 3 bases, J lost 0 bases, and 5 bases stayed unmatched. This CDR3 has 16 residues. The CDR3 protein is CASSLEQGAYQETQYF. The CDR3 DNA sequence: TGTGCCAGCAGCTTGGAACAGGGGGCGTACCAAGAGACCCAGTACTTC.

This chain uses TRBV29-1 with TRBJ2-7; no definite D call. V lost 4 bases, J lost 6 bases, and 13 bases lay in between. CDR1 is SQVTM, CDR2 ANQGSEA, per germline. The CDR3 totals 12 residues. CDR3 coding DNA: TGCAGCGTTGTTGGGTCAATAGCCGAGCAGTACTTC. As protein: CSVVGSIAEQYF.

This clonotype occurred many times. The CDR3 coding sequence is TGCAGTGTATTAGGGGGGAGCTACAATGAGCAGTTCTTC. Protein product: CSVLGGSYNEQFF. The chain has TRBV20-1 and TRBJ2-1; D may match TRBD1 or TRBD2 (6 bases each). Germline V gene data show CDR1 as DFQATT and CDR2 as SNEGSKA (reference sequence). This CDR3 is built from 13 residues. The ends were cut back, 7 bases at V and 3 bases at J, with 13 bases in the middle.

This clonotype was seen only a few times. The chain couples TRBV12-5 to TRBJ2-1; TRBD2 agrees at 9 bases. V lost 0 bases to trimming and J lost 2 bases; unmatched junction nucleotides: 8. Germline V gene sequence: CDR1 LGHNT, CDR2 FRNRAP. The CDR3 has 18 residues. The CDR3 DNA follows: TGTGCTAGTGGTTTGGTAGTAGGAGCGGGGGGTCCCTACAATGAGCAGTTCTTC. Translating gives CASGLVVGAGGPYNEQFF.

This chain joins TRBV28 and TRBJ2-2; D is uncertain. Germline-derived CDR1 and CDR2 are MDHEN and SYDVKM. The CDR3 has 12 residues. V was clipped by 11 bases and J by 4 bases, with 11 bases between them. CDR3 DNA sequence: TGTGCCGCCTTGGACGGCACCGGGGAGCTGTTTTTT. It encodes CAALDGTGELFF.

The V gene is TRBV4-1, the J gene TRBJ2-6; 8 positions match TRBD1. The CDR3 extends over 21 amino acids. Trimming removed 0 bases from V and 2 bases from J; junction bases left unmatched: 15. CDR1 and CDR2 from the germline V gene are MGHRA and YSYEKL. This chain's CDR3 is CASSQESNRGKRYTGANVLTF. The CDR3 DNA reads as TGCGCCAGCAGCCAAGAGTCGAACAGGGGGAAGCGGTACACTGGGGCCAACGTCCTGACTTTC.

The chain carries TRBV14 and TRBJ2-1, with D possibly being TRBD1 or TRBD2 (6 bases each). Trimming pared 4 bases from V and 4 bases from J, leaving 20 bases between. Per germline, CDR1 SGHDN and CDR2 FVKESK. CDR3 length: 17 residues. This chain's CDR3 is CASSLRGTRNFYNEQFF. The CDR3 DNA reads TGTGCCAGCAGCCTCCGGGGGACACGCAACTTTTACAATGAGCAGTTCTTC. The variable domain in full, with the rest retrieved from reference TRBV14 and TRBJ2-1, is EAGVTQFPSHSVIEKGQTVTLRCDPISGHDNLYWYRRVMGKEIKFLLHFVKESKQDESGMPNNRFLAERTGGTYSTLKVQPAELEDSGVYFCASSLRGTRNFYNEQFFGPGTRLTVL.

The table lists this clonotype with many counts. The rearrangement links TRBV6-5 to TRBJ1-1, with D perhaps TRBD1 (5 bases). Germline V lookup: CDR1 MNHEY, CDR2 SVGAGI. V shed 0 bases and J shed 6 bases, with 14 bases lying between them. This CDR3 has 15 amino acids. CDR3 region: CASSYSGTAGAEAFF. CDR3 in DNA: TGTGCCAGCAGTTACTCTGGGACTGCAGGAGCTGAAGCTTTCTTT.

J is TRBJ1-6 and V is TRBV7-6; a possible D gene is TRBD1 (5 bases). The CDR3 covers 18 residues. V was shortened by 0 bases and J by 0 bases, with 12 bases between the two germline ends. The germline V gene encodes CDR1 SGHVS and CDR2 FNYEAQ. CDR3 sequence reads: CASSLAPPGASYNSPLHF. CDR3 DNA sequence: TGTGCCAGCAGCTTAGCGCCCCCTGGGGCCTCCTATAATTCACCCCTCCACTTT. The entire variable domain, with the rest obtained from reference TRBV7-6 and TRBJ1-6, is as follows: GAGVSQSPRYKVTKRGQDVALRCDPISGHVSLYWYRQALGQGPEFLTYFNYEAQQDKSGLPNDRFSAERPEGSISTLTIQRTEQRDSAMYRCASSLAPPGASYNSPLHFGNGTRLTVT.

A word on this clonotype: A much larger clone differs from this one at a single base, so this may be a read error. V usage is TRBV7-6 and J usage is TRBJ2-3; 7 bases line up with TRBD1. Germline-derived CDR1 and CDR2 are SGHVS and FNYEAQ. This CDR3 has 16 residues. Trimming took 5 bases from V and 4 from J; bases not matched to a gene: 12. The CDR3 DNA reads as TGTGCCAGCAGCCTCACCCCACAGGGGACGTCAGATACGCAGTATTTT. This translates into CASSLTPQGTSDTQYF.

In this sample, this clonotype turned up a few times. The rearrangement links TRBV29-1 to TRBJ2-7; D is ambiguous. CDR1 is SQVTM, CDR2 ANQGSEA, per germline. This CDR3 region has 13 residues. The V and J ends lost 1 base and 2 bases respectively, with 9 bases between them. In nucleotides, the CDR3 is TGCAGCGTTGAAGGAGAGGTACCCTACGAGCAGTACTTC. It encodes CSVEGEVPYEQYF.

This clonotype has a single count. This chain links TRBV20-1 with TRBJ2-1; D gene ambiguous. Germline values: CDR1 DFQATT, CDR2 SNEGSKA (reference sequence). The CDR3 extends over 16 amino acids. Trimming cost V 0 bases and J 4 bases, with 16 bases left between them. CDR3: CSARDLRVYSYNEQFF. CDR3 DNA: TGCAGTGCTAGAGATCTCCGGGTCTACTCATACAATGAGCAGTTCTTC.

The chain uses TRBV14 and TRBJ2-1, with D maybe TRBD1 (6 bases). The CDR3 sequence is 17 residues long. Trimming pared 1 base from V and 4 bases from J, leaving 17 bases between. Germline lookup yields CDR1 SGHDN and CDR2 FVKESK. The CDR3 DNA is TGTGCCAGCAGCCAAGTATCCGGGACACGGCCGTACAATGAGCAGTTCTTC. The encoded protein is CASSQVSGTRPYNEQFF.

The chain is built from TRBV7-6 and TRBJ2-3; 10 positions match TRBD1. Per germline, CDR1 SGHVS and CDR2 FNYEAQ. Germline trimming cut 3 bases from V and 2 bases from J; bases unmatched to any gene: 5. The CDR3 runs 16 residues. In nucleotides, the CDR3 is TGTGCCAGCAGCTTTGGGACAGGGGACCCCACAGATACGCAGTATTTT. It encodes CASSFGTGDPTDTQYF.

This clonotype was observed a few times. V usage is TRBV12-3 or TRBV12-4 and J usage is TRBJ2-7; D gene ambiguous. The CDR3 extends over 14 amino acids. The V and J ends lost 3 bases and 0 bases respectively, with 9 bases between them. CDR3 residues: CASSLIQPSYEQYF. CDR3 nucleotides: TGTGCCAGCAGTTTGATACAGCCCTCCTACGAGCAGTACTTC.

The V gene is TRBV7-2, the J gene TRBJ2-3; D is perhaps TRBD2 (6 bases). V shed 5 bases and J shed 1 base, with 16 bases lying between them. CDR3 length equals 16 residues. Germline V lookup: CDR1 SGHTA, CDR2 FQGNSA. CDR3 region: CASSPNIQRGTDTQYF. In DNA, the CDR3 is TGTGCCAGCAGCCCTAACATCCAGCGGGGCACAGATACGCAGTATTTT.

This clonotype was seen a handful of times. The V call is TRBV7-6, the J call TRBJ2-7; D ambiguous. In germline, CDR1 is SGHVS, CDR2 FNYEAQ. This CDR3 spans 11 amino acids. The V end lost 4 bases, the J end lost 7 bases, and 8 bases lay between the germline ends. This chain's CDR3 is CASSSPTEQYF. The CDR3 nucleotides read TGTGCCAGCAGCTCCCCAACGGAGCAGTACTTC.

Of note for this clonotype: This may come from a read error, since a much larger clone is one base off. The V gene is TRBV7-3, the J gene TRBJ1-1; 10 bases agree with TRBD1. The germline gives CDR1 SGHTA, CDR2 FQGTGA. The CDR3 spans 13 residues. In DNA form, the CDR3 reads TGTGCCTGCAGCTCGGACAGGGGGGCTGAAGCTTTCTTT. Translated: CACSSDRGAEAFF.

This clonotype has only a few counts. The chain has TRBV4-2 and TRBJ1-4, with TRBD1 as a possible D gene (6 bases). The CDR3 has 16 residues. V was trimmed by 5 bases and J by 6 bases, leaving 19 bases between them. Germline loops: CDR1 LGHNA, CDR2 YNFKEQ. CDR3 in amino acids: CASSFSDRLVDEKLFF. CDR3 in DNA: TGTGCCAGCAGCTTTAGTGACAGGCTGGTGGATGAAAAACTGTTTTTT.

The CDR3 DNA follows: TGTGCCAGCGGACAGGGCTACGACTACACCTTC. It is translated as CASGQGYDYTF. The chain recombines TRBV7-6 with TRBJ1-2; 8 bases fit TRBD1. The trim removed 8 bases at V and 10 bases at J, leaving 6 bases unmatched. The CDR3 covers 11 residues. Germline CDR1 and CDR2: SGHVS and FNYEAQ.

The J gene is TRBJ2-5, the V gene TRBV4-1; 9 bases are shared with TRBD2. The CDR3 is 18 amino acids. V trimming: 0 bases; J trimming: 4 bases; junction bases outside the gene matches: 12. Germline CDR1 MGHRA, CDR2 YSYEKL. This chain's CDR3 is CASSQDMAGGPKRETQYF. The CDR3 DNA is TGCGCCAGCAGCCAAGATATGGCGGGGGGGCCGAAAAGAGAGACCCAGTACTTC.

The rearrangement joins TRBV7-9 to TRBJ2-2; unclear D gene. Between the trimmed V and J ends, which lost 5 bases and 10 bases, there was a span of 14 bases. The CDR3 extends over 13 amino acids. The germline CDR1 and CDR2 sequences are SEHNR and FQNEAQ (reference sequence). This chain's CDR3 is CASSPRVGVELFF. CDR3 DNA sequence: TGTGCCAGCAGCCCCCGGGTCGGTGTGGAGCTGTTTTTT.

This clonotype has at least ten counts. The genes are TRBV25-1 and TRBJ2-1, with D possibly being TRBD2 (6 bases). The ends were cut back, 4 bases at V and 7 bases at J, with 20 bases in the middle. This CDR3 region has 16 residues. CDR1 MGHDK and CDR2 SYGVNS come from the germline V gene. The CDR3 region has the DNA TGTGCCAGCAGTGCGGGGGAGCGGAGTGGGAAAAATGAGCAGTTCTTC. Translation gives CASSAGERSGKNEQFF.

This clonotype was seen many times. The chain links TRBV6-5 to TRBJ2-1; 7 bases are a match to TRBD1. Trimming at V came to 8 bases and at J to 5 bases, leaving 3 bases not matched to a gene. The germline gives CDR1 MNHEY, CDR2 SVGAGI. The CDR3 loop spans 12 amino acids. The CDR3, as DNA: TGTGCCAGCCAAAGGGGGCACAATGAGCAGTTCTTC. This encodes CASQRGHNEQFF.

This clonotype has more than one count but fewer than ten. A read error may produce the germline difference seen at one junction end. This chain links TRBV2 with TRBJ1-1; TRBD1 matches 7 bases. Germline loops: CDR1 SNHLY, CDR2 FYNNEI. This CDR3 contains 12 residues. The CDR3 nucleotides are TGTGCCAGCAGTGGGGAAAGGGGGCGGTTTAGCTTT. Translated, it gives CASSGERGRFSF.

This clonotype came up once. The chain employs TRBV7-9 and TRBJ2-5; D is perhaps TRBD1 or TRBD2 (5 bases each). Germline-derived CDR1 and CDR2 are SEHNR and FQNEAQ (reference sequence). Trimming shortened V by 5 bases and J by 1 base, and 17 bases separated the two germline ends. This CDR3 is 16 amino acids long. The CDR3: CASSPFGTELQETQYF. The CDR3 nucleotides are TGTGCCAGCAGCCCCTTTGGGACGGAGCTCCAAGAGACCCAGTACTTC. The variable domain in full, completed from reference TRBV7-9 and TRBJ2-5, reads DTGVSQNPRHKITKRGQNVTFRCDPISEHNRLYWYRQTLGQGPEFLTYFQNEAQLEKSRLLSDRFSAERPKGSFSTLEIQRTEQGDSAMYLCASSPFGTELQETQYFGPGTRLLVL.

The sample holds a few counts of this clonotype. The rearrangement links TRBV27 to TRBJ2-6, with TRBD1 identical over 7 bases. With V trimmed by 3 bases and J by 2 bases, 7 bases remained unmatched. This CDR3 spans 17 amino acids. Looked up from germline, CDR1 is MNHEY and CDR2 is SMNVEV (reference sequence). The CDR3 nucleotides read TGTGCCAGCAGTTTTCTTGGACAGGTTACTGGGGCCAACGTCCTGACTTTC. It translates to CASSFLGQVTGANVLTF.

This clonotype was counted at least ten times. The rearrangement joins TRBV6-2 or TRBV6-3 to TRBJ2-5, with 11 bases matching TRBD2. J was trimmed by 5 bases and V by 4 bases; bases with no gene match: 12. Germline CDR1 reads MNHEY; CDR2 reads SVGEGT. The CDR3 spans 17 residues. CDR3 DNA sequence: TGTGCCAGCAGTTCCCTGACTAGCGGGGTAAAACGGGAGACCCAGTACTTC. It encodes CASSSLTSGVKRETQYF.

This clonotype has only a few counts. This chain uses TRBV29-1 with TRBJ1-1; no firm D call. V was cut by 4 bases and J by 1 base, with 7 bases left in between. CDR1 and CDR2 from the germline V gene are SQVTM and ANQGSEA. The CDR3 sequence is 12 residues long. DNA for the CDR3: TGCAGCGTTGGGGCGTCGAACACTGAAGCTTTCTTT. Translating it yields CSVGASNTEAFF.

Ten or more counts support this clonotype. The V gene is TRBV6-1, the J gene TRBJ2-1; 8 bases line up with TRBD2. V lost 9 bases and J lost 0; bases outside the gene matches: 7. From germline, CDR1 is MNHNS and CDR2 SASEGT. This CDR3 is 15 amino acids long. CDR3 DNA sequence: TGTGCCAGTAATAGACTAGCGTACTCCTACAATGAGCAGTTCTTC. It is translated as CASNRLAYSYNEQFF.

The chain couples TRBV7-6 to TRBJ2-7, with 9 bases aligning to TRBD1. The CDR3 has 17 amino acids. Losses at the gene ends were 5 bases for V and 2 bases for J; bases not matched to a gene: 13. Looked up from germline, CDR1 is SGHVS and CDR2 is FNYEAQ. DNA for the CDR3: TGTGCCAGCAGCCCGTATATAGGACAGGGGACAACCTACGAGCAGTACTTC. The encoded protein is CASSPYIGQGTTYEQYF.